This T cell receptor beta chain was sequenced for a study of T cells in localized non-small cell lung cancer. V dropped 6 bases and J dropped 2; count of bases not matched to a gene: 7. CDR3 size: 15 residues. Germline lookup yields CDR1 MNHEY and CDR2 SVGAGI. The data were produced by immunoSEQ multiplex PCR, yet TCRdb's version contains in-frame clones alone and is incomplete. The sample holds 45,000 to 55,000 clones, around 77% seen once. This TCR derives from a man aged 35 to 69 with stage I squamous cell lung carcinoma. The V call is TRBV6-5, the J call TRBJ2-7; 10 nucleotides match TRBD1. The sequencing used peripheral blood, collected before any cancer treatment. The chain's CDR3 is CASRRTGTGAYEQYF. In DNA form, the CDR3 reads TGTGCCAGCAGGCGAACCGGGACAGGGGCCTACGAGCAGTACTTC.